A selection of T cell receptor beta chains follows, all from one sample in a study of CD8+ T cells in alopecia areata. The protocol was immunoSEQ multiplex PCR, while the TCRdb copy is restricted to in-frame clones and leaves out a portion. The table shows about 97,000 clones, with 41% occurring only once. The source material was CD4+ T cells sorted from blood. The receptor source for this set is a human donor with alopecia areata. CDR3s leave out the opening cysteine and the closing phenylalanine or tryptophan. The order of the fields is J gene, V gene, CDR3 protein.

J: TRBJ2-1
V: TRBV5-1
CDR3: ASSTYNEQF

J: NA
V: TRBV29-1
CDR3: SAQRLAGNTYEQY

J: TRBJ2-5
V: TRBV5-1
CDR3: ASSLDQETQY

J: TRBJ2-5
V: TRBV9
CDR3: ASSVGLAGGEETQY

J: TRBJ2-1
V: TRBV7-7
CDR3: ASSRDRGNEQF

J: TRBJ1-2
V: TRBV30
CDR3: AWNKFRTGNGYT

J: TRBJ2-1
V: TRBV18
CDR3: ASSPFPTSYNEQF

J: TRBJ2-3
V: TRBV9
CDR3: ASSVLQGDTQY

J: TRBJ2-5
V: TRBV27
CDR3: ASSSGTGGQETQY

J: TRBJ1-2
V: TRBV7-9
CDR3: ASSLQGPYGYT

J: TRBJ2-5
V: TRBV7-2
CDR3: ASSLGQGTTLRKAQY

J: TRBJ1-5
V: TRBV28
CDR3: ASSLLRQPQH

J: TRBJ2-1
V: TRBV15
CDR3: ATSSGTLPVNEQF

J: TRBJ2-7
V: TRBV19
CDR3: ASSTLDRVGYEQY

J: TRBJ2-4
V: TRBV7-8
CDR3: ASSSLTGTPENIQY

J: TRBJ1-5
V: TRBV30
CDR3: AWSVGHRLVSNQPQH

J: TRBJ2-1
V: TRBV30
CDR3: AWRPQSGLVIVEQF

J: TRBJ2-1
V: TRBV10-3
CDR3: AISPLAGAAYNEQF

J: TRBJ2-2
V: TRBV2
CDR3: ASSGIGVTGELF

J: TRBJ2-3
V: TRBV29-1
CDR3: SVDKRERSDTQY

J: TRBJ1-2
V: TRBV29-1
CDR3: SVEPVNYGYT

J: TRBJ2-4
V: TRBV4-1
CDR3: ASSQFSEVGNIQY

J: TRBJ2-7
V: TRBV6-5
CDR3: ASSYRRAYEQY

J: TRBJ2-2
V: TRBV4-1
CDR3: ASSQRSGRYSNTGELF

J: TRBJ2-3
V: TRBV6-6
CDR3: ASSSLQGGTQY

J: TRBJ2-1
V: TRBV11-2
CDR3: ASGIAGGNNEQF

J: TRBJ2-7
V: TRBV27
CDR3: ASSLKPAGGYEQY

J: TRBJ2-5
V: TRBV28
CDR3: ASSPGGAGGYETQY

J: TRBJ1-1
V: TRBV7-2
CDR3: ASWQGMRTEAF

J: TRBJ2-2
V: TRBV14
CDR3: ASSQVRGKRELF

J: TRBJ2-4
V: TRBV6-6
CDR3: ASSSWWEGKNIQY

J: TRBJ2-7
V: TRBV6-1
CDR3: ASREGRDSAEQY

J: TRBJ2-7
V: TRBV6-6
CDR3: ASGRQNPYEQY

J: TRBJ1-1
V: TRBV7-2
CDR3: ASSLGGVTTEAF

J: TRBJ2-5
V: TRBV10-3
CDR3: AISDGGRRQETQY

J: TRBJ2-5
V: TRBV29-1
CDR3: SSQLYSQETQY

J: TRBJ2-1
V: TRBV27
CDR3: ASRRLAGVSYNEQF

J: TRBJ2-7
V: TRBV29-1
CDR3: SVDVAGYEQY

J: TRBJ1-6
V: TRBV19
CDR3: ASSHSSRNRNSPLH

J: TRBJ2-5
V: TRBV19
CDR3: ASSPKPGLAGRWETQY

J: TRBJ2-7
V: TRBV5-4
CDR3: ASSPRDRSYEQY

J: TRBJ2-5
V: TRBV4-2
CDR3: ASSPSTSGETQY